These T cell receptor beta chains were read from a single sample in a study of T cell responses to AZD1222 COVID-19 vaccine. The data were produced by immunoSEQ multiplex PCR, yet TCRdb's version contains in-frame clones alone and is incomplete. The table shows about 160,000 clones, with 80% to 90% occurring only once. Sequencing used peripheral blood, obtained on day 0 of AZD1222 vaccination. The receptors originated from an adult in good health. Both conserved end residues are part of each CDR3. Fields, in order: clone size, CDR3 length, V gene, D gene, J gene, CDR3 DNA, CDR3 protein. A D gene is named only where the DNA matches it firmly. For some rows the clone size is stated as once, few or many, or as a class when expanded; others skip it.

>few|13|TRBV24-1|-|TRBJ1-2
TGTGCCACCGGGACGGCAACTAACTATGGCTACACCTTC
CATGTATNYGYTF
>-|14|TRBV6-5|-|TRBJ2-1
TGTGCCAGCAGTTCCTCCGGGACCTACAATGAGCAGTTCTTC
CASSSSGTYNEQFF
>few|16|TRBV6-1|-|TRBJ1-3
TGTGCCAGCAGTGAAGCGTTCCCCCTCTCTGGAAACACCATATATTTT
CASSEAFPLSGNTIYF
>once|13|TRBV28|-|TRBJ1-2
TGTGCCAGCAGTTTAACAGGGAACTATGGCTACACCTTC
CASSLTGNYGYTF
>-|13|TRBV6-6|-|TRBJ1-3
TGTGCCAGCGGCAGGGGATCTGGAAACACCATATATTTT
CASGRGSGNTIYF
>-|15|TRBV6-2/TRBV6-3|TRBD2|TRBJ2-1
TGTGCCAGCAGGTACGGGGGCCTAGCGGGGACTGAGCAGTTCTTC
CASRYGGLAGTEQFF
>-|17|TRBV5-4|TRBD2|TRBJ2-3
TGTGCCAGCAGCACTCGGGGGGGGCGAGGTGACACAGATACGCAGTATTTT
CASSTRGGRGDTDTQYF
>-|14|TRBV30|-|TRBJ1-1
TGTGCCTGGAGGACCTTACAACGGAACACTGAAGCTTTCTTT
CAWRTLQRNTEAFF
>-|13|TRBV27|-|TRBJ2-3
TGTGCCAGCAGTTCAGCCCGCACTTCGGAACGGTATTTT
CASSSARTSERYF
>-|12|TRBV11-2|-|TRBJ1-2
TGTGCCAGCAGTGACAGGAACTATGGCTACACCTTC
CASSDRNYGYTF
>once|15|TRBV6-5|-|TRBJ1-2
TGTGCCAGCAGTTACTCGATTGCCAGCCTCTATGGCTACACCTTC
CASSYSIASLYGYTF
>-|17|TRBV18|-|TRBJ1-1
TGTGCCAGCTCACCCCGTCTCGGAGGTAAAACGGACACTGAAGCTTTCTTT
CASSPRLGGKTDTEAFF
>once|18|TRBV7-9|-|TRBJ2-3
TGTGCCAGCAGCCAGGAACCGTATCCGGGCCTCTCTGGGGGTACGCAGTATTTT
CASSQEPYPGLSGGTQYF
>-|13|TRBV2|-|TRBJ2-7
TGTGCCAGCATAGTTCGTGCCGGGTACGAGCAGTACTTC
CASIVRAGYEQYF
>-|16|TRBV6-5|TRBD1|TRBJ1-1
TGTGCCAGCAGTTATGGGACAGGGGGTATCGTCACTGAAGCTTTCTTT
CASSYGTGGIVTEAFF
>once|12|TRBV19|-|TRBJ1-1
TGTGCCAGTAGCAGGGGGAACACTGAAGCTTTCTTT
CASSRGNTEAFF
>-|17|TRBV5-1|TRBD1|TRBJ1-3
TGCGCCAGCAGCTTCGGGACAGGGAGATCGGCGGGAAACACCATATATTTT
CASSFGTGRSAGNTIYF
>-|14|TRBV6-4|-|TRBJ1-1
TGTGCCAGCAGTGATTCACATAAGAACACTGAAGCTTTCTTT
CASSDSHKNTEAFF
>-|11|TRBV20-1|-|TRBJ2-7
TGCAGTGCTAACCCTGGGCCCCAGCAGTACTTC
CSANPGPQQYF
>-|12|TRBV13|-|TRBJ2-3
TGTGCCAGCGGTCACCTCGGGGATACGCAGTATTTT
CASGHLGDTQYF
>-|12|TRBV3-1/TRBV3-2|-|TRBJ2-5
TGTGCCAGCAGCCAGCAGGCGAAGACCCAGTACTTC
CASSQQAKTQYF
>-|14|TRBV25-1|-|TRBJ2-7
TGTGCCAGCAGTTCGACTGGTCGGAACTACGAGCAGTACTTC
CASSSTGRNYEQYF
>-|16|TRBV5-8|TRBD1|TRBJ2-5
TGTGCCAGCAGCCAAACCAGACAGGGCCTCCAAGAGACCCAGTACTTC
CASSQTRQGLQETQYF
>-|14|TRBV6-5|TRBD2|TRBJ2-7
TGTGCCAGCACCGAGCCGGGGGGCTCCTACGAGCAGTACTTC
CASTEPGGSYEQYF
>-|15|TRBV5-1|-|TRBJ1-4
TGCGCCAGCAGCTTGGCCTCAGGAGATGGCGAAAAACTGTTTTTT
CASSLASGDGEKLFF
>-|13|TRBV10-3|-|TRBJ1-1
TGTGCCATCAGTGAAACCGGGGGAGGGGAAGCTTTCTTT
CAISETGGGEAFF
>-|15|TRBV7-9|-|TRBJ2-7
TGTGCCAGCAGCTTAGCCGCAGCGGTTTCCTACGAGCAGTACTTC
CASSLAAAVSYEQYF
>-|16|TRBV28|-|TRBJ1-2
TGTGCCAGCAGTTTTCGCGGAGGCCAGACCTCGGGTGGCTACACCTTC
CASSFRGGQTSGGYTF